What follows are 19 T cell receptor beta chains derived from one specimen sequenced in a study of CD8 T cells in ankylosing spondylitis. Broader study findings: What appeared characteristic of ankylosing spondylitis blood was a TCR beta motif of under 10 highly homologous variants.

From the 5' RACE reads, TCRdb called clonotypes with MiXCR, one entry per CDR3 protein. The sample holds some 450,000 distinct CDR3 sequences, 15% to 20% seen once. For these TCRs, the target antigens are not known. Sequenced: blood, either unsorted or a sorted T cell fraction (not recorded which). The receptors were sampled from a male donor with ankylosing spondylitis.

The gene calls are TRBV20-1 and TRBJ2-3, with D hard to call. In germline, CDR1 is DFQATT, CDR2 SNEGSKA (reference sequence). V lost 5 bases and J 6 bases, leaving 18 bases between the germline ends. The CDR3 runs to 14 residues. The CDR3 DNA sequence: TGCAGTGCTCCCCTACGGCCGGGTTCGGATACGCAGTATTTT. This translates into CSAPLRPGSDTQYF.

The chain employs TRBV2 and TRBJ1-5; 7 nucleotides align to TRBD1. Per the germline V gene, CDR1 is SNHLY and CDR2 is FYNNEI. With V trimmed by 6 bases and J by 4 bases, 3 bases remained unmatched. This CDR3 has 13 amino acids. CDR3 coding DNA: TGTGCCAGCAGGGACAGGTATAATCAGCCCCAGCATTTT. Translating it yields CASRDRYNQPQHF.

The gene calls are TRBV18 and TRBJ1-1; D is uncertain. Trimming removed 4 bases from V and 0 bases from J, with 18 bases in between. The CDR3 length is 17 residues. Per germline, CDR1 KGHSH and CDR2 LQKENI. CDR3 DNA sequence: TGTGCCAGCTCACGAAACGAAGCCTTGGGAGTGAACACTGAAGCTTTCTTT. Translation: CASSRNEALGVNTEAFF.

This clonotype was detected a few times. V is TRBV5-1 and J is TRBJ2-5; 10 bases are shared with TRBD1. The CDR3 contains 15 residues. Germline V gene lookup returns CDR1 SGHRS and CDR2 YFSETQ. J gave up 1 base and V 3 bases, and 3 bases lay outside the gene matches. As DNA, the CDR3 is TGCGCCAGCAGCTACGGACAGGGGGGCCAAGAGACCCAGTACTTC. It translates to CASSYGQGGQETQYF.

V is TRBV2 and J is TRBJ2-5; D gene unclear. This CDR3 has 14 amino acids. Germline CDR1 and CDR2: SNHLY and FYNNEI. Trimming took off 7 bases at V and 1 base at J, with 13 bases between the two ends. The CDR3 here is CASIWSGIQETQYF. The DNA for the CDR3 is TGTGCCAGCATTTGGTCAGGAATCCAAGAGACCCAGTACTTC.

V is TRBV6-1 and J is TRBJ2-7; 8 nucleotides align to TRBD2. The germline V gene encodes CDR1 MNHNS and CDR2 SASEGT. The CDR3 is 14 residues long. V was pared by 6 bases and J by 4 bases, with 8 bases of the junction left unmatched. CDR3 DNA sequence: TGTGCCAGCAGGGTGACTAGCGATAAGTACGAGCAGTACTTC. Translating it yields CASRVTSDKYEQYF.

DNA for the CDR3: TGTGCCATCAGACCAACGACGGTTTATAGCACTGAAGCTTTCTTT. It yields the protein CAIRPTTVYSTEAFF. This sequence joins TRBV10-3 and TRBJ1-1; D unclear. CDR3 length: 15 amino acids. Germline CDR1 and CDR2: ENHRY and SYGVKD. The V end lost 6 bases, the J end lost 4 bases, and 18 bases lay between the germline ends.

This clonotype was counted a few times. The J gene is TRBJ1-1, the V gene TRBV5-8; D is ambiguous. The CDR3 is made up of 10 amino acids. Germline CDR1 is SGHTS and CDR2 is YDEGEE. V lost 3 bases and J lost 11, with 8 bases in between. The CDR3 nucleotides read TGTGCCAGCAGCTGGGCAAGGGCTTTCTTT. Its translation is CASSWARAFF. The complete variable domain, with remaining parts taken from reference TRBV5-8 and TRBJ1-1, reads EAGVTQSPTHLIKTRGQQATLRCSPISGHTSVYWYQQALGLGLQFLLWYDEGEERNRGNFPPRFSGRQFPNYSSELNVNALELEDSALYLCASSWARAFFGQGTRLTVV.

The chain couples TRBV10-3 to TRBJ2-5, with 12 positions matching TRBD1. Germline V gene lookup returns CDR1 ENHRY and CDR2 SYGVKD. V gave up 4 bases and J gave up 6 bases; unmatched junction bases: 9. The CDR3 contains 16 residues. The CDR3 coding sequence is TGTGCCATCAGTGGCAGGGACAGGGGGCGCGGAAAGACCCAGTACTTC. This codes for CAISGRDRGRGKTQYF.

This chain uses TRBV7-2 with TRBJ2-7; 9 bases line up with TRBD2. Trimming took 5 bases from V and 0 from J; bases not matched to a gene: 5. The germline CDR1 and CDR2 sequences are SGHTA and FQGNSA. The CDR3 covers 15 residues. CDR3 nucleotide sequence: TGTGCCAGCAGCGATAGCGGGAGTAGCTCCTACGAGCAGTACTTC. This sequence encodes CASSDSGSSSYEQYF.

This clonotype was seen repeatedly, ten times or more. DNA of the CDR3: TGTGCCAGCAGGGGACAGCAAGAGACCCAGTACTTC. Protein sequence: CASRGQQETQYF. The chain employs TRBV3-1 and TRBJ2-5; 7 bases align to TRBD1. The junction had 0 bases not matched to a gene; V was cut back by 6 bases and J by 2 bases. CDR3 length: 12 amino acids. Germline V gene sequence: CDR1 LGHDT, CDR2 YNNKEL (reference sequence).

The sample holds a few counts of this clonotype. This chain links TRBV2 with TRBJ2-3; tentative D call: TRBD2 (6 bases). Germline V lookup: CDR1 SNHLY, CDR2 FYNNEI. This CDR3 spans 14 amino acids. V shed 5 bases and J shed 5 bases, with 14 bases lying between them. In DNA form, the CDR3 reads TGTGCCAGCAGTAGGGTACTAGCTGGAGATACGCAGTATTTT. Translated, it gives CASSRVLAGDTQYF.

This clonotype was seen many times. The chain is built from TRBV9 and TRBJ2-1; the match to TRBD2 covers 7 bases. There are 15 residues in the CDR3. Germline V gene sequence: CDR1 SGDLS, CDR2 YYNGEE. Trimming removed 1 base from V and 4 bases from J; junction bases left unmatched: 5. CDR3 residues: CASSVSGGIYNEQFF. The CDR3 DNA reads TGTGCCAGCAGCGTATCGGGGGGAATTTACAATGAGCAGTTCTTC.

CDR3 in amino acids: CASSQGSTSGSGDTQYF. The CDR3 nucleotides read TGCGCCAGCAGCCAAGGGTCCACTAGCGGGAGTGGAGATACGCAGTATTTT. The chain carries TRBV4-1 and TRBJ2-3; 11 positions match TRBD2. Germline values: CDR1 MGHRA, CDR2 YSYEKL. This CDR3 spans 17 amino acids. Germline trimming cut 1 base from V and 5 bases from J; bases unmatched to any gene: 8.

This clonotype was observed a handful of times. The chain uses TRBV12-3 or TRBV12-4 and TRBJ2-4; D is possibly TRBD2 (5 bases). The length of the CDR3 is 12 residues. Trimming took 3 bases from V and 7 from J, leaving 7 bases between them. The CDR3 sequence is CASSFEGNIQYF. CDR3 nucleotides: TGTGCCAGCAGTTTTGAGGGCAACATTCAGTACTTC.

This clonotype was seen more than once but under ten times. The chain's CDR3 is CSATHRGFGYGYTF. The CDR3 DNA reads as TGCAGTGCAACCCACAGGGGATTCGGCTATGGCTACACCTTC. This chain joins TRBV20-1 and TRBJ1-2; 7 positions match TRBD1. J was trimmed by 4 bases and V by 6 bases; bases with no gene match: 11. Looked up from germline, CDR1 is DFQATT and CDR2 is SNEGSKA (reference sequence). The CDR3 has 14 residues.

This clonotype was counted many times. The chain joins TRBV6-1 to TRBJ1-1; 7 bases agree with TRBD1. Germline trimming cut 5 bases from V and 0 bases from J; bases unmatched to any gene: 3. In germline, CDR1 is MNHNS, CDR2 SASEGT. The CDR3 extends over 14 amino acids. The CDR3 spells CASSRGQVNTEAFF. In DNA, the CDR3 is TGTGCCAGCAGTCGAGGACAGGTGAACACTGAAGCTTTCTTT.

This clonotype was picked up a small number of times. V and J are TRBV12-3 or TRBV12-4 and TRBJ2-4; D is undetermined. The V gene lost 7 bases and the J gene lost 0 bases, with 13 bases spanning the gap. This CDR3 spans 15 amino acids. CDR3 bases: TGTGCCAGCACCTTGGGTGAGATAGCCAAAAACATTCAGTACTTC. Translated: CASTLGEIAKNIQYF.

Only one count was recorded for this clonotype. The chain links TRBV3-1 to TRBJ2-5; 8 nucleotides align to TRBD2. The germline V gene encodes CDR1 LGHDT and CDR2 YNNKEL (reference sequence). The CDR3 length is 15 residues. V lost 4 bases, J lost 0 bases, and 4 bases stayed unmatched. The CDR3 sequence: CASSRILADQETQYF. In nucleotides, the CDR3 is TGTGCCAGCAGCCGCATACTAGCGGACCAAGAGACCCAGTACTTC.